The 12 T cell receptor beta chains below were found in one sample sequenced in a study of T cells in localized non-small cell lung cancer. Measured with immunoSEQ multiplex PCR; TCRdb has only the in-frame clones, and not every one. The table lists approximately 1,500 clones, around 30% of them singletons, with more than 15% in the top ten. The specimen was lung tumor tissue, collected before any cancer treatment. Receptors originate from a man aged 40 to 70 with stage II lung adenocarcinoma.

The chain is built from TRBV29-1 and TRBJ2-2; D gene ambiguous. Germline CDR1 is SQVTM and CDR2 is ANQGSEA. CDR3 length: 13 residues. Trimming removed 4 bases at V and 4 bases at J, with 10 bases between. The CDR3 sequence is CSVAPLGTGELFF. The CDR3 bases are TGCAGCGTTGCGCCGTTAGGCACCGGGGAGCTGTTTTTT.

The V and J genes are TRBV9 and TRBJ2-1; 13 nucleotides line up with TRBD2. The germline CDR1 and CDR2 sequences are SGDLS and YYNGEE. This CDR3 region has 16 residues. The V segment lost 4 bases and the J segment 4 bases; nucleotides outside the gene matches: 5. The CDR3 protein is CASSHLLAGGYNEQFF. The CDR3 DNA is TGTGCCAGCAGCCATCTACTAGCGGGAGGGTACAATGAGCAGTTCTTC. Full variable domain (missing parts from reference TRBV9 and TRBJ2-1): DSGVTQTPKHLITATGQRVTLRCSPRSGDLSVYWYQQSLDQGLQFLIQYYNGEERAKGNILERFSAQQFPDLHSELNLSSLELGDSALYFCASSHLLAGGYNEQFFGPGTRLTVL.

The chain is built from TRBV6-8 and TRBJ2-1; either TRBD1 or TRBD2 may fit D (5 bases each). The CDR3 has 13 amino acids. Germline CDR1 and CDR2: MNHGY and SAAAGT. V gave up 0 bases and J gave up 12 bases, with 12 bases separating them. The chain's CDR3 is CASSYSRGNRQFF. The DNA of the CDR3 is TGTGCCAGCAGTTACTCGAGGGGTAACAGGCAGTTCTTC.

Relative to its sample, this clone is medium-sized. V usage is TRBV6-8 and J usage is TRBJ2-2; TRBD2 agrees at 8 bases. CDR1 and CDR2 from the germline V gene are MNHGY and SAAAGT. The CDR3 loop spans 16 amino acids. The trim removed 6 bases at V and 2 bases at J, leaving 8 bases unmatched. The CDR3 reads CASRERLASNTGELFF. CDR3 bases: TGTGCCAGCAGAGAGAGACTAGCGAGTAACACCGGGGAGCTGTTTTTT.

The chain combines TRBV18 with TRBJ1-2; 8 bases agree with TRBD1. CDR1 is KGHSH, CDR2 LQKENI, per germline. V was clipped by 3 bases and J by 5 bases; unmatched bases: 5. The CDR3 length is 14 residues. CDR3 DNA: TGTGCCAGCTCACCGGACAGGGATAAGTATGGCTACACCTTC. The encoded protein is CASSPDRDKYGYTF.

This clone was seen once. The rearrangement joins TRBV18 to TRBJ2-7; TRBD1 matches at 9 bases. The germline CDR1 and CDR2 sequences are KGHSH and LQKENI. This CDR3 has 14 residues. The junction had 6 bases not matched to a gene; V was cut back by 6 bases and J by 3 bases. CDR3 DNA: TGTGCCAGCTCTACCGGGACAGGGTTCTACGAGCAGTACTTC. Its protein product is CASSTGTGFYEQYF.

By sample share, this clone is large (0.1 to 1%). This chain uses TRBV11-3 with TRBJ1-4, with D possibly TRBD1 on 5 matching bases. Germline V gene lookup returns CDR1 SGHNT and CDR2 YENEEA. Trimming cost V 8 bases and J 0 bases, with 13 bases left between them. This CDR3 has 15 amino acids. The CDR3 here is CASGGREATNEKLFF. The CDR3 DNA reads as TGTGCCAGCGGCGGCAGGGAAGCAACTAATGAAAAACTGTTTTTT. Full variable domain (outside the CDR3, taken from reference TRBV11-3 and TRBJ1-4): EAGVVQSPRYKIIEKKQPVAFWCNPISGHNTLYWYLQNLGQGPELLIRYENEEAVDDSQLPKDRFSAERLKGVDSTLKIQPAELGDSAVYLCASGGREATNEKLFFGSGTQLSVL.

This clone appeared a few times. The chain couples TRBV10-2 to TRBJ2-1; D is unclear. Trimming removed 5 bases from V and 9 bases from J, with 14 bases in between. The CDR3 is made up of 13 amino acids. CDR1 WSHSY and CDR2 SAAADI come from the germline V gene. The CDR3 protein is CASSNTLSTEQFF. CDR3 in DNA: TGCGCCAGCAGTAATACCCTCTCGACTGAGCAGTTCTTC.

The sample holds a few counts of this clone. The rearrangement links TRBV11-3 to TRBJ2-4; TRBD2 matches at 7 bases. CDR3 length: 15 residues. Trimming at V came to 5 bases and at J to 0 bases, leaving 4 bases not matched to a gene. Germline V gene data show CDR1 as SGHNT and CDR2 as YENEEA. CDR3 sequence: CASSGAGVAKNIQYF. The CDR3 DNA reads TGTGCCAGCAGCGGGGCGGGAGTAGCCAAAAACATTCAGTACTTC.

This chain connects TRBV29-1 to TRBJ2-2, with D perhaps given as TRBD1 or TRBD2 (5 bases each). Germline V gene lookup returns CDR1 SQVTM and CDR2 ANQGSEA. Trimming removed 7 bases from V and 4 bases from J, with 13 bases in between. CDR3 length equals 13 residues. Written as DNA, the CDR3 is TGCAGCGCCGGGACCCTGGGCACCGGGGAGCTGTTTTTT. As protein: CSAGTLGTGELFF.

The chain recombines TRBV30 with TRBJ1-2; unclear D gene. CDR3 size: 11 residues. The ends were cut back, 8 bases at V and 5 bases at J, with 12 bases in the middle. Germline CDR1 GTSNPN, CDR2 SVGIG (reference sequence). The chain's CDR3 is CALGARYGYTF. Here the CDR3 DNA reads TGTGCCCTGGGAGCTCGGTATGGCTACACCTTC.

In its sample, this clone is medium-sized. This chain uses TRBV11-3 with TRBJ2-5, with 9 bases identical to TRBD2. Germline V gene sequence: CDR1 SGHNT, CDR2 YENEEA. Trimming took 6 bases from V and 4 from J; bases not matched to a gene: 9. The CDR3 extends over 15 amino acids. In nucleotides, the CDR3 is TGTGCCAGCAGTCAAGGGCTAGCGGGACTAGAGACCCAGTACTTC. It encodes CASSQGLAGLETQYF.